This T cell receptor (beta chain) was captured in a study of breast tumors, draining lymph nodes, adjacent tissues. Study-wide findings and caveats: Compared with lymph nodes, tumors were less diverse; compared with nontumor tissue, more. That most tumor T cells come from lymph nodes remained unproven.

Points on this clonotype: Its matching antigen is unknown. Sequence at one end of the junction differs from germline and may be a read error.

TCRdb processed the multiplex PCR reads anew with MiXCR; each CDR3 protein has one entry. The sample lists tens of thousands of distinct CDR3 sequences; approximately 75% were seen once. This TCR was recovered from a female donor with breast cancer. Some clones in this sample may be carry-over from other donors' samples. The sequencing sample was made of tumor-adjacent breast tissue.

The CDR3 is CAISDPRDTQYF. The CDR3, as DNA: TGTGCCATCAGTGATCCCCGCGATACGCAGTATTTT. The chain has TRBV6-6 and TRBJ2-3; D not resolved. CDR1 and CDR2 (germline): MNHNY, SVGAGI (reference sequence). The CDR3 extends over 12 amino acids.